This T cell receptor beta chain was documented in a study of T cell responses to AZD1222 COVID-19 vaccine. Assay: immunoSEQ multiplex PCR; the TCRdb copy retains only in-frame clones and omits some. The repertoire has more than 150,000 clones, approximately 94% of them found once; the top ten carry roughly 9.2%. Trimming cost V 4 bases and J 7 bases, with 18 bases left between them. The CDR3 spans 15 residues. Per the germline V gene, CDR1 is SGHRS and CDR2 is YFSETQ. This receptor was identified in an adult in good health. The chain combines TRBV5-1 with TRBJ1-3, with unresolved D. The material sequenced was peripheral blood, taken on day 0 of AZD1222 vaccination. The CDR3 spells CASSPDGIKENTIYF. The CDR3 bases are TGCGCCAGCAGCCCGGACGGAATAAAGGAGAACACCATATATTTT.